These 3 T cell receptor beta chains originate from one sample sequenced in a study of blood T cell repertoires in COVID-19. TCRdb's table, derived via immunoSEQ multiplex PCR, lists solely in-frame clones and lacks some. The sample yields roughly 250,000 clones, roughly 90% seen once. Specimen: peripheral blood. These receptors were collected from a man aged 55-75 years who had recovered from COVID-19.

The chain joins TRBV29-1 to TRBJ1-2; 7 nucleotides line up with TRBD1. This CDR3 comprises 13 residues. Trimming took 6 bases from V and 4 from J; bases not matched to a gene: 8. Germline lookup yields CDR1 SQVTM and CDR2 ANQGSEA. CDR3 sequence (DNA): TGCAGCGTGGCACAGGGGACCTCCTATGGCTACACCTTC. Residues: CSVAQGTSYGYTF.

The chain carries TRBV23-1 and TRBJ1-5, with 7 positions matching TRBD1. TRBV23-1 counts as an open reading frame of uncertain function. V trimming: 4 bases; J trimming: 2 bases; junction bases outside the gene matches: 11. The CDR3 has 17 amino acids. The CDR3 nucleotides are TGCGCCAGCAGTCGGGCCGGACAGGCGAAACGCAATCAGCCCCAGCATTTT. It translates to CASSRAGQAKRNQPQHF.

The chain employs TRBV5-4 and TRBJ2-7, with TRBD2 matching 9 bases. The V gene's germline CDR1 is SGHNT and CDR2 YYREEE (reference sequence). Germline trimming cut 4 bases from V and 3 bases from J; bases unmatched to any gene: 11. CDR3 length equals 16 residues. In DNA form, the CDR3 reads TGTGCCAGCAGCCCGAGCCCCGGTAGCGGGAGCTACGAGCAGTACTTC. Its translation is CASSPSPGSGSYEQYF.